The 18 T cell receptor beta chains given below trace back to one sample, sequenced in a study of regulatory T cells in long-lasting Graves disease (dated by TCRdb to about 2021). Preparation of the library involved multiplex PCR. Data came from an Illumina HiSeq 4000. TCR beta libraries were built with iRepertoire HTBI primers and Arm-PCR amplification of CDR3 regions. In-frame beta chains were kept once TCRdb had trimmed the public reads at Q25 with fastp and called clones with MiXCR. Entries are consolidated by CDR3 protein sequence, retaining the most common genes and DNA. The sample profile shows approximately 350,000 distinct CDR3 sequences; about 23% of them were found once. The ten largest clones capture less than 30% of the sample. In the paper's terms, the time point label means: persistent/refractory GD, antithyroid drugs over 5 years with positive TRAb. For both TCR sequencing and RNA sequencing, RNA was extracted from PBMCs using TRIzol.

The specimen was peripheral blood mononuclear cells (PBMCs), collected when the disease was refractory, from a patient treated with antithyroid drugs. The receptors stem from a woman in her thirties or forties with Graves disease. Donor details come from another sample of the same person, matched by shared clones.

Many counts were recorded for this clonotype. The chain uses TRBV7-3 and TRBJ1-1; D not resolved. V was cut by 8 bases and J by 1 base, with 11 bases left in between. Germline-derived CDR1 and CDR2 are SGHTA and FQGTGA. CDR3 length: 13 residues. CDR3 DNA sequence: TGTGCCAGCGGCCTCGACGGGAACACTGAAGCTTTCTTT. Translation: CASGLDGNTEAFF.

This clonotype was counted many times. The chain joins TRBV28 to TRBJ2-1; D is perhaps TRBD1 or TRBD2 (5 bases each). The V gene lost 3 bases and the J gene lost 5 bases, with 11 bases spanning the gap. The CDR3 is 14 residues long. Looked up from germline, CDR1 is MDHEN and CDR2 is SYDVKM. CDR3 amino acids: CASSLKWDHNEQFF. CDR3 DNA sequence: TGTGCCAGCAGTTTGAAGTGGGACCACAATGAGCAGTTCTTC.

This clonotype appeared many times. The rearrangement uses TRBV19 and TRBJ1-1; TRBD1 is a possible D gene (6 bases). Trimming took off 3 bases at V and 1 base at J, with 9 bases between the two ends. CDR3 length equals 14 residues. The V gene's germline CDR1 is LNHDA and CDR2 SQIVND (reference sequence). The CDR3 sequence: CASSILQGNTEAFF. Written as DNA, the CDR3 is TGTGCCAGTAGTATCCTACAGGGGAACACTGAAGCTTTCTTT.

This clonotype appeared many times. The chain carries TRBV28 and TRBJ1-1; weak D call: TRBD1 (6 bases). Germline-derived CDR1 and CDR2 are MDHEN and SYDVKM. The V end lost 4 bases, the J end lost 1 base, and 16 bases lay between the germline ends. CDR3 length equals 16 residues. CDR3 nucleotide sequence: TGTGCCAGCAGTTCTCCGGGGGGAGGGGGGAACACTGAAGCTTTCTTT. Protein sequence: CASSSPGGGGNTEAFF.

This chain links TRBV28 with TRBJ2-7; 9 bases align to TRBD1. CDR1 and CDR2 (germline): MDHEN, SYDVKM. V lost 4 bases to trimming and J lost 6 bases; unmatched junction nucleotides: 13. CDR3 length: 16 amino acids. Here the CDR3 reads CASSSPPGQGYREQYF. The DNA of the CDR3 is TGTGCCAGCAGTTCACCACCGGGACAGGGATACCGCGAGCAGTACTTC.

This clonotype has a handful of counts. The DNA for the CDR3 is TGTGCCAGCAGTCGCACTACCGGGAGTGGCTACACCTTC. This translates into CASSRTTGSGYTF. The V and J genes are TRBV28 and TRBJ1-2, with unresolved D. With 5 bases removed from V and 7 bases from J, the gap between germline ends came to 14 bases. CDR3 length equals 13 residues. Germline V gene sequence: CDR1 MDHEN, CDR2 SYDVKM.

The chain is built from TRBV6-5 and TRBJ1-1, with D maybe TRBD1 (5 bases). Trimming shortened V by 2 bases and J by 6 bases, and 10 bases separated the two germline ends. This CDR3 spans 13 amino acids. The V gene's germline CDR1 is MNHEY and CDR2 SVGAGI. Written as DNA, the CDR3 is TGTGCCAGCAGTTACGCGGGGCCCCCTGAAGCTTTCTTT. This codes for CASSYAGPPEAFF.

This clonotype was observed many times. V gene TRBV28 combines with J gene TRBJ2-7; 11 nucleotides align to TRBD2. Trimming cost V 4 bases and J 1 base; bases outside gene matches: 9. Germline V gene lookup returns CDR1 MDHEN and CDR2 SYDVKM. The CDR3 spans 17 residues. CDR3 sequence (DNA): TGTGCCAGCAGTTCCCCGTCTAGCGGGAGGTTGTCCTACGAGCAGTACTTC. Amino acid sequence: CASSSPSSGRLSYEQYF.

The chain carries TRBV12-3 or TRBV12-4 and TRBJ2-3, with 10 nucleotides matching TRBD2. Trimming took 6 bases from V and 5 from J; bases not matched to a gene: 8. The CDR3 is 15 amino acids. Here the CDR3 DNA reads TGTGCCAGCAGCGCTCGGACTAGCGGAAAAGATACGCAGTATTTT. As protein: CASSARTSGKDTQYF.

A remark on this clonotype: A clone one base away is much larger, so this may be a read error. The chain couples TRBV7-8 to TRBJ1-1; no clear D. The CDR3 loop spans 16 amino acids. The V and J ends lost 1 base and 0 bases respectively, with 12 bases between them. Germline V CDR1 and CDR2: SGHVS, FQNEAQ. This chain's CDR3 is CASSLDGVPLNTEAFF. In nucleotides, the CDR3 is TGTGCCAGCAGCTTAGACGGGGTGCCCCTGAACACTGAAGCTTTCTTT.

This clonotype was observed a few times. The gene calls are TRBV11-1 and TRBJ2-3; no clear D gene. Trimming took off 7 bases at V and 4 bases at J, with 21 bases between the two ends. Germline V gives CDR1 SGHAT, CDR2 FQDESV (reference sequence). The length of the CDR3 is 16 residues. CDR3 bases: TGTGCCAGCACCCTAGGCCGAAACGTAGGCCCAGATACGCAGTATTTT. Its protein product is CASTLGRNVGPDTQYF.

This clonotype was counted a few times. This sequence joins TRBV6-2 or TRBV6-3 and TRBJ2-5; D perhaps matches TRBD1 (7 bases). V dropped 5 bases and J dropped 4 bases, with 14 bases sitting between them. The CDR3 has 14 amino acids. The germline gives CDR1 MNHEY, CDR2 SVGEGT. The CDR3 loop reads CASSMDRRGETQYF. The CDR3 DNA sequence: TGTGCCAGCAGTATGGACAGGAGGGGAGAGACCCAGTACTTC.

This clonotype was recorded many times. The chain joins TRBV28 to TRBJ2-5; 7 positions agree with TRBD2. Germline V gene data show CDR1 as MDHEN and CDR2 as SYDVKM. Germline trimming cut 10 bases from V and 5 bases from J; bases unmatched to any gene: 10. This CDR3 spans 13 amino acids. The CDR3 bases are TGTGCCACCCTCTTCGGGGGGACGGAGACCCAGTACTTC. Its translation: CATLFGGTETQYF. Based on the CDR3 plus reference TRBV28 and TRBJ2-5, the full variable domain is DVKVTQSSRYLVKRTGEKVFLECVQDMDHENMFWYRQDPGLGLRLIYFSYDVKMKEKGDIPEGYSVSREKKERFSLILESASTNQTSMYLCATLFGGTETQYFGPGTRLLVL.

This clonotype showed up many times. V gene TRBV28 combines with J gene TRBJ2-7; D is perhaps TRBD1 (6 bases). The V and J ends lost 5 bases and 9 bases respectively, with 14 bases between them. The CDR3 is 12 amino acids. Germline V gene lookup returns CDR1 MDHEN and CDR2 SYDVKM. CDR3 residues: CASSIDRFGQYF. The CDR3, as DNA: TGTGCCAGCAGTATCGACAGGTTTGGGCAGTACTTC.

Turning to this clonotype: A much larger clone lies one base from this, so it may be a read error. The chain employs TRBV2 and TRBJ2-7, with D tentatively TRBD1 or TRBD2 (6 bases each). Trimming shortened V by 6 bases and J by 6 bases, and 18 bases separated the two germline ends. Germline V gene sequence: CDR1 SNHLY, CDR2 FYNNEI. This CDR3 has 14 residues. The CDR3 DNA follows: TGTGCCAGCAGGTCACAGGGCGGGGTTTCCGAGCAGTACTTC. It encodes CASRSQGGVSEQYF. Full variable domain (missing parts from reference TRBV2 and TRBJ2-7): EPEVTQTPSHQVTQMGQEVILRCVPISNHLYFYWYRQILGQKVEFLVSFYNNEISEKSEIFDDQFSVERPDGSNFTLKIRSTKLEDSAMYFCASRSQGGVSEQYFGPGTRLTVT.

This clonotype was counted ten times or more. The chain is built from TRBV12-3 or TRBV12-4 and TRBJ1-5, with unresolved D. The CDR3 covers 15 residues. The V end was cut by 3 bases, the J end by 1 base, with 10 bases between. Written as DNA, the CDR3 is TGTGCCAGCAGTTTCGGGGAGTGGAGCAATCAGCCCCAGCATTTT. Translated, it gives CASSFGEWSNQPQHF.

In its sample, this clonotype was seen many times. The rearrangement joins TRBV11-2 to TRBJ2-7; D might be TRBD2 (5 bases). Germline V gene sequence: CDR1 SGHAT, CDR2 FQNNGV. V was trimmed by 2 bases and J by 1 base, leaving 12 bases between them. This CDR3 has 15 amino acids. The CDR3 protein is CASSLLSGSSYEQYF. The CDR3 DNA reads TGTGCCAGCAGCTTACTATCGGGGTCTTCCTACGAGCAGTACTTC.

This clonotype was detected a few times. This chain joins TRBV20-1 and TRBJ1-2; 8 bases are a match to TRBD1. Germline CDR1 DFQATT, CDR2 SNEGSKA (reference sequence). CDR3 length: 15 amino acids. Trimming removed 6 bases from V and 8 bases from J; junction bases left unmatched: 17. The CDR3 loop reads CSAPLMRTGSEGYTF. In nucleotides, the CDR3 is TGCAGTGCCCCCCTGATGAGGACAGGGTCGGAGGGCTACACCTTC.